This is a list of T cell receptor beta chains from one sample in a study of T cell responses to AZD1222 COVID-19 vaccine. Data came from immunoSEQ multiplex PCR; TCRdb stores just in-frame clones and leaves some out. The sample shows approximately 100,000 clones, about 88% of them seen only once. Sequencing was performed on peripheral blood, taken on day 0 of AZD1222 vaccination. Source of these receptors: an adult in good health. Both conserved end residues are part of each CDR3. The D gene is left open where the match is weak.

J	D	V	CDR3	DNA
TRBJ2-1	TRBD2	TRBV5-1	CASSLDVSGRRNEQFF	TGCGCCAGCAGCTTGGACGTTAGCGGGAGGCGCAATGAGCAGTTCTTC
TRBJ1-6	.	TRBV5-1	CASSFSQGHSPLHF	TGCGCCAGCAGCTTCAGTCAGGGGCATTCACCCCTCCACTTT
TRBJ1-2	.	TRBV7-9	CASSPPGIGLGGYTF	TGTGCCAGCAGCCCCCCGGGTATTGGGCTAGGGGGCTACACCTTC
TRBJ1-1	TRBD1	TRBV11-3	CASSQGVTEAFF	TGTGCCAGCAGTCAGGGGGTAACAGAAGCTTTCTTT
TRBJ1-1	.	TRBV11-2	CASSLELGRVRKSETEAFF	TGTGCCAGCAGCTTAGAATTGGGTCGGGTCAGAAAATCTGAAACTGAAGCTTTCTTT
TRBJ1-1	TRBD1	TRBV11-3	CASSPRAGGYRGTEAFF	TGTGCCAGCAGCCCGAGGGCGGGCGGGTACAGGGGTACTGAAGCTTTCTTT
TRBJ2-2	TRBD1	TRBV9	CASSATGGGTGELFF	TGTGCCAGCAGCGCAACAGGGGGAGGCACCGGGGAGCTGTTTTTT
TRBJ1-1	.	TRBV3-1/TRBV3-2	CASSPRQNTEAFF	TGTGCCAGCAGCCCCCGACAGAACACTGAAGCTTTCTTT
TRBJ1-5	TRBD1	TRBV6-5	CASSTGTVINQPQHF	TGTGCCAGCAGTACCGGGACAGTGATAAATCAGCCCCAGCATTTT
TRBJ2-7	.	TRBV24-1	CASGRVRGQYF	TGTGCCTCGGGAAGGGTGCGCGGGCAGTACTTC
TRBJ1-5	.	TRBV30	CAGSRGSNQPQHF	TGTGCCGGTAGTCGGGGGAGCAATCAGCCCCAGCATTTT
TRBJ1-6	.	TRBV18	CASSSRQYIALHF	TGTGCCAGCTCATCCCGACAATACATAGCCCTCCACTTT
TRBJ2-5	.	TRBV5-6	CASSLQGGQETQYF	TGTGCCAGCAGCTTGCAGGGCGGCCAAGAGACCCAGTACTTC
TRBJ1-6	TRBD1	TRBV11-3	CASSTDRWNSPLHF	TGTGCCAGCAGCACGGACAGGTGGAATTCACCCCTCCACTTT
TRBJ1-5	.	TRBV7-2	CASSPRVSSNQPQHF	TGTGCCAGCAGCCCCCGGGTCAGCAGCAATCAGCCCCAGCATTTT
TRBJ1-3	.	TRBV6-5	CASRTDSFSGNTIYF	TGTGCCAGCAGAACGGACAGCTTCTCTGGAAACACCATATATTTT
TRBJ2-7	TRBD2	TRBV18	CASSARGVVSYEQYF	TGTGCCAGCTCAGCTCGGGGGGTAGTCTCCTACGAGCAGTACTTC
TRBJ1-1	.	TRBV19	CASSIPGPGSGTEAFF	TGTGCCAGTAGTATCCCGGGACCGGGAAGTGGTACTGAAGCTTTCTTT
TRBJ2-7	TRBD1	TRBV5-4	CASSSPVTGPYEQYF	TGTGCCAGCAGCTCGCCCGTGACAGGGCCCTACGAGCAGTACTTC
TRBJ2-7	TRBD2	TRBV4-2	CASSQGLAGEAEQYF	TGTGCCAGCAGCCAAGGACTAGCGGGGGAAGCCGAGCAGTACTTC
TRBJ2-2	.	TRBV19	CASSMLAVMYTGELFF	TGTGCCAGTAGTATGTTGGCAGTTATGTACACCGGGGAGCTGTTTTTT
TRBJ1-1	.	TRBV6-6	CASSSPGQRFIEAFF	TGTGCCAGCAGCAGCCCCGGACAGCGATTCATTGAAGCTTTCTTT
TRBJ2-1	.	TRBV11-2	CASSFLDNEQFF	TGTGCCAGCAGCTTCCTAGACAATGAGCAGTTCTTC
TRBJ1-5	.	TRBV9	CASSAGMWGNQPQHF	TGTGCCAGCAGCGCAGGGATGTGGGGTAATCAGCCCCAGCATTTT
TRBJ2-5	.	TRBV11-2	CASSPPGGRMETQYF	TGTGCCAGCAGCCCCCCGGGGGGCAGAATGGAGACCCAGTACTTC
TRBJ1-2	.	TRBV6-5	CASSLGLKYGYTF	TGTGCCAGCAGCCTTGGACTGAAGTATGGCTACACCTTC
TRBJ1-1	.	TRBV18	CASSPNTPEAFF	TGTGCCAGCTCACCAAACACCCCTGAAGCTTTCTTT
TRBJ1-2	.	TRBV3-1/TRBV3-2	CASSQPVGYGYTF	TGTGCCAGCAGCCAACCCGTGGGGTATGGCTACACCTTC
TRBJ2-1	.	TRBV12-5	CASGFGLNEQFF	TGTGCTAGTGGTTTTGGACTGAATGAGCAGTTCTTC
TRBJ2-1	.	TRBV5-1	CASSLGAANRNEQFF	TGCGCCAGCAGCTTGGGCGCGGCCAATCGTAATGAGCAGTTCTTC
TRBJ2-1	TRBD2	TRBV5-1	CASSLSPSGSYEQFF	TGCGCCAGCAGCTTGAGTCCTAGCGGGAGCTATGAGCAGTTCTTC